This T cell receptor (beta chain) was recorded in a study of blood T cells in healthy people across ages. The sample holds a few counts of this clonotype. Its antigen is still unknown. Study-level results: Long-lived donors exceeded aged donors in naive CD4+ cells and diversity. Per-million-T-cell TCR beta diversity fell roughly linearly with age.

CDR1 is KGHSH, CDR2 LQKENI, per germline. This CDR3 spans 14 amino acids. Trimming removed 3 bases from V and 1 base from J; junction bases left unmatched: 1. The use of a sample-barcoded 5' primer and a J-beta primer mix characterized a second PCR of roughly 7 to 11 cycles. MiXCR, run by TCRdb on the 5' RACE reads, gives a single entry per CDR3 protein. The sample contains hundreds of thousands of distinct CDR3 sequences, 40% to 50% of which appear only once. The sequenced sample consisted of blood. This chain joins TRBV18 and TRBJ1-1, with TRBD1 matching over 8 bases. The origin of this receptor is an elderly man in good health. The CDR3 DNA follows: TGTGCCAGCTCACCCCAGGGGGCGAACACTGAAGCTTTCTTT. As protein: CASSPQGANTEAFF.